The 18 T cell receptor beta chains below come from one sample, sequenced in a study of cytomegalovirus exposure and HLA in healthy donors. This PCR relied on a set of 60 Vbeta primers and 13 Jbeta primers. TCRdb's table, derived via immunoSEQ multiplex PCR, lists solely in-frame clones and lacks some. The sample contains about 150,000 clones, about 68% of which appear only once. Material for sequencing was PBMCs. The origin of the receptors is a young man in good health and CMV-seronegative.

A few counts support this clone. The genes are TRBV15 and TRBJ2-6; 10 bases are a match to TRBD1. The V gene end was trimmed by 4 bases and the J gene end by 4 bases; junction bases not matched to a gene: 4. Germline values: CDR1 LNHNV, CDR2 YYDKDF (reference sequence). The CDR3 covers 16 residues. The CDR3 loop is CATSTGTGEGANVLTF. The CDR3 nucleotides are TGTGCCACCAGCACCGGGACAGGGGAAGGGGCCAACGTCCTGACTTTC.

In its sample, this clone was seen a few times. V usage is TRBV11-2 and J usage is TRBJ2-7; 7 positions agree with TRBD1. The CDR3 extends over 16 amino acids. J was trimmed by 4 bases and V by 5 bases; bases with no gene match: 14. Germline CDR1 reads SGHAT; CDR2 reads FQNNGV. CDR3 DNA sequence: TGTGCCAGCAGCCCAGTTAGAAGACAGGGTAAATACGAGCAGTACTTC. As protein: CASSPVRRQGKYEQYF.

This chain connects TRBV9 to TRBJ2-2; TRBD2 might be the D (5 bases). The germline gives CDR1 SGDLS, CDR2 YYNGEE. The V gene lost 7 bases and the J gene lost 0 bases, with 10 bases spanning the gap. The CDR3 is made up of 14 amino acids. CDR3 nucleotides: TGTGCCAGCGAAAAAGCGGCGAACACCGGGGAGCTGTTTTTT. Translating gives CASEKAANTGELFF.

The rearrangement uses TRBV10-3 and TRBJ1-3; D may be TRBD1 (5 bases). The germline CDR1 and CDR2 sequences are ENHRY and SYGVKD. This CDR3 contains 13 residues. Trimming pared 11 bases from V and 4 bases from J, leaving 15 bases between. The CDR3 nucleotides read TGTGCCGCCACCGGGGGGGTCGGAAACACCATATATTTT. It encodes CAATGGVGNTIYF.

V usage is TRBV18 and J usage is TRBJ1-2, with TRBD1 matching 7 bases. V trimming: 3 bases; J trimming: 4 bases; junction bases outside the gene matches: 2. The germline V gene has CDR1 KGHSH and CDR2 LQKENI. The CDR3 runs 13 residues. CDR3 sequence (DNA): TGTGCCAGCTCACCGGACAGGAGCTATGGCTACACCTTC. Its translation is CASSPDRSYGYTF.

The rearrangement uses TRBV7-9 and TRBJ2-1, with 9 bases that match TRBD2. With 4 bases clipped from V and 4 bases from J, the junction kept 5 bases outside the gene matches. Germline V gene data show CDR1 as SEHNR and CDR2 as FQNEAQ (reference sequence). CDR3 length: 15 residues. The chain's CDR3 is CASSSGLAGYNEQFF. Here the CDR3 DNA reads TGTGCCAGCAGCTCGGGACTAGCAGGGTACAATGAGCAGTTCTTC.

The CDR3, as DNA: TGTGCCAGCGACGCCCCGGGTAGGAGCTTCTACGAGCAGTACTTC. This codes for CASDAPGRSFYEQYF. The chain employs TRBV6-1 and TRBJ2-7, with D unresolved. This CDR3 contains 15 residues. Per germline, CDR1 MNHNS and CDR2 SASEGT. The V end lost 8 bases, the J end lost 3 bases, and 20 bases lay between the germline ends.

This clone has just a few counts. The V and J genes are TRBV6-6 and TRBJ1-6; D perhaps matches TRBD1 (6 bases). This CDR3 has 14 residues. Trimming stripped 7 bases from V and 8 bases from J, with 15 bases between. Germline V gives CDR1 MNHNY, CDR2 SVGAGI (reference sequence). CDR3 sequence: CASTPTGQHSPLHF. As DNA, the CDR3 is TGTGCCAGCACCCCAACAGGGCAGCATTCACCCCTCCACTTT.

This rearrangement joins TRBV13 to TRBJ2-1; 11 bases are a match to TRBD1. The CDR3 has 18 amino acids. Trimming at V came to 2 bases and at J to 4 bases, leaving 10 bases not matched to a gene. Germline V gene lookup returns CDR1 PRHDT and CDR2 FYEKMQ (reference sequence). The CDR3, as DNA: TGTGCCAGCAGCTTACCCCCCGGACAGGGGGCGTTATACAATGAGCAGTTCTTC. Amino acids: CASSLPPGQGALYNEQFF.

V is TRBV7-8 and J is TRBJ1-1; perhaps TRBD1 as D (6 bases). Germline V gene data show CDR1 as SGHVS and CDR2 as FQNEAQ. This CDR3 spans 13 amino acids. Trimming took 5 bases from V and 1 from J, leaving 8 bases between them. The DNA of the CDR3 is TGTGCCAGCAGCCCACAGGGGAACACTGAAGCTTTCTTT. This translates into CASSPQGNTEAFF.

The J gene is TRBJ1-6, the V gene TRBV13; TRBD1 matches 8 bases. Germline CDR1 reads PRHDT; CDR2 reads FYEKMQ (reference sequence). Trimming removed 5 bases from V and 6 bases from J; junction bases left unmatched: 3. The CDR3 is 14 amino acids. Here the CDR3 reads CASSPDRANSPLHF. DNA for the CDR3: TGTGCCAGCAGCCCGGACAGGGCTAATTCACCCCTCCACTTT. Variable domain in full (rest from reference TRBV13 and TRBJ1-6): AAGVIQSPRHLIKEKRETATLKCYPIPRHDTVYWYQQGPGQDPQFLISFYEKMQSDKGSIPDRFSAQQFSDYHSELNMSSLELGDSALYFCASSPDRANSPLHFGNGTRLTVT.

The chain is built from TRBV19 and TRBJ2-7; the D gene is possibly TRBD2 (5 bases). Trimming cost V 7 bases and J 4 bases, with 14 bases left between them. This CDR3 is 13 amino acids long. Germline V gives CDR1 LNHDA, CDR2 SQIVND (reference sequence). The CDR3 region has the DNA TGTGCCAGTAATCGAGGGTTAGGATACGAGCAGTACTTC. It codes for CASNRGLGYEQYF.

A single count supports this clone. The V call is TRBV27, the J call TRBJ2-1, with D uncertain. The CDR3 runs to 13 residues. Trimming stripped 10 bases from V and 2 bases from J, with 12 bases between. In germline, CDR1 is MNHEY, CDR2 SMNVEV (reference sequence). CDR3: CATAPRAYNEQFF. The CDR3 DNA reads TGTGCCACCGCGCCCCGCGCCTACAATGAGCAGTTCTTC.

The V and J genes are TRBV9 and TRBJ2-3; 7 bases are shared with TRBD1. The junction had 7 bases not matched to a gene; V was cut back by 4 bases and J by 2 bases. Germline loops: CDR1 SGDLS, CDR2 YYNGEE. The CDR3 has 15 residues. The CDR3 region is CASSKRGLLTDTQYF. The CDR3 coding sequence is TGTGCCAGCAGCAAGAGGGGGCTCCTCACAGATACGCAGTATTTT.

The chain combines TRBV9 with TRBJ2-5, with TRBD2 matching over 11 bases. The DNA end is a closer match to TRBJ2-7, so the J assignment may be wrong. Per the germline V gene, CDR1 is SGDLS and CDR2 is YYNGEE. The CDR3 is made up of 14 amino acids. CDR3 in amino acids: CASSVSGRADEQYF. The CDR3 DNA is TGTGCCAGCAGCGTTAGCGGGAGGGCCGACGAGCAGTACTTC.

This rearrangement joins TRBV10-1 to TRBJ2-5; possible D gene TRBD1, 6 bases. The CDR3 is 14 amino acids. V was cut by 0 bases and J by 3 bases, with 8 bases left in between. Germline V gene data show CDR1 as WNHNN and CDR2 as SYGVQD (reference sequence). CDR3 sequence (DNA): TGCGCCAGCAGTGAGTCCCCAGGGGAAGAGACCCAGTACTTC. Its translation: CASSESPGEETQYF.

The chain combines TRBV5-1 with TRBJ1-3; TRBD1 might be the D (6 bases). This CDR3 is built from 15 residues. The germline V gene has CDR1 SGHRS and CDR2 YFSETQ. V lost 4 bases, J lost 0 bases, and 11 bases lay in between. The CDR3 loop reads CASSTGGASGNTIYF. CDR3 in DNA: TGCGCCAGCAGCACTGGGGGGGCCTCTGGAAACACCATATATTTT.

This CDR3 is CASSLSPQTYNSPLHF. CDR3 in DNA: TGTGCCAGCAGTTTATCCCCCCAGACCTATAATTCACCCCTCCACTTT. V is TRBV27 and J is TRBJ1-6; D gene unclear. V was trimmed by 0 bases and J by 2 bases, leaving 8 bases between them. Germline V CDR1 and CDR2: MNHEY, SMNVEV (reference sequence). This CDR3 has 16 residues.